The 13 T cell receptor beta chains presented below share a single source sample, sequenced in a study of response to subunit inactivated influenza vaccine. TCRdb redid the calling of the RT-PCR reads with MiXCR, one entry per CDR3 protein. The profile shows 500,000 to 600,000 distinct CDR3 sequences, less than 8% of them singletons. The material sequenced was PBMCs from blood, taken 23 to 25 months after vaccination. All receptors derive from a man aged 50-75 years who received an inactivated influenza vaccine.

This clonotype was seen ten or more times. V is TRBV20-1 and J is TRBJ2-1; TRBD2 matches at 10 bases. V lost 6 bases and J lost 0; bases outside the gene matches: 8. CDR1 DFQATT and CDR2 SNEGSKA come from the germline V gene (reference sequence). CDR3 length equals 16 residues. The CDR3 sequence: CSARVLAGASYNEQFF. DNA for the CDR3: TGCAGTGCCCGGGTCCTAGCGGGAGCCTCCTACAATGAGCAGTTCTTC.

There are a few counts of this clonotype. The V gene is TRBV29-1, the J gene TRBJ2-1; the D is unclear. Deletions cut 4 bases from V and 1 base from J, with 8 bases between. This CDR3 has 13 amino acids. Per the germline V gene, CDR1 is SQVTM and CDR2 is ANQGSEA. The chain's CDR3 is CSVAGPSYNEQFF. As DNA, the CDR3 is TGCAGCGTTGCAGGCCCTTCCTACAATGAGCAGTTCTTC.

The sample holds many counts of this clonotype. The V and J genes are TRBV28 and TRBJ2-5, with 13 bases fitting TRBD2. V lost 6 bases and J lost 2; bases outside the gene matches: 6. In germline, CDR1 is MDHEN, CDR2 SYDVKM. The CDR3 extends over 16 amino acids. Here the CDR3 DNA reads TGTGCCAGCAGCCCCCAACTAGCGGGAGGGCAAGAGACCCAGTACTTC. Translating gives CASSPQLAGGQETQYF.

This clonotype appeared a few times. The chain carries TRBV11-3 and TRBJ2-1; no definite D call. Trimming took off 2 bases at V and 5 bases at J, with 10 bases between the two ends. The CDR3 runs 14 residues. In germline, CDR1 is SGHNT, CDR2 YENEEA. CDR3 sequence: CASSLYPPDNEQFF. The CDR3 DNA sequence: TGTGCCAGCAGCTTATACCCCCCCGACAATGAGCAGTTCTTC.

The V and J genes are TRBV4-2 and TRBJ2-4; 7 positions agree with TRBD2. Trimming removed 4 bases from V and 0 bases from J; junction bases left unmatched: 9. Germline-derived CDR1 and CDR2 are LGHNA and YNFKEQ. The CDR3 totals 17 residues. The CDR3 region is CASSPSAGALAKNIQYF. In DNA, the CDR3 is TGTGCCAGCAGCCCCTCGGCGGGAGCTTTAGCCAAAAACATTCAGTACTTC.

The V gene is TRBV27, the J gene TRBJ2-1; possibly TRBD2 for D (6 bases). Deletions cut 5 bases from V and 3 bases from J, with 14 bases between. The CDR3 consists of 15 residues. Germline-derived CDR1 and CDR2 are MNHEY and SMNVEV (reference sequence). For the CDR3, the DNA is TGTGCCAGCAGTCTCACCGCGGGGTTCTACAATGAGCAGTTCTTC. Its protein product is CASSLTAGFYNEQFF.

The chain has TRBV7-3 and TRBJ2-6; the D gene is possibly TRBD1 (6 bases). This CDR3 contains 18 residues. V was pared by 5 bases and J by 1 base, with 18 bases between. CDR1 is SGHTA and CDR2 is FQGTGA in the germline V gene. The CDR3 sequence: CASSPSSGQLSGANVLTF. In DNA, the CDR3 is TGTGCCAGCAGCCCCTCCTCCGGACAGTTATCTGGGGCCAACGTCCTGACTTTC.

The chain couples TRBV20-1 to TRBJ1-2; D not resolved. Per germline, CDR1 DFQATT and CDR2 SNEGSKA (reference sequence). The ends were cut back, 0 bases at V and 0 bases at J, with 8 bases in the middle. This CDR3 region has 14 residues. Here the CDR3 reads CSAREGLTNYGYTF. In DNA form, the CDR3 reads TGCAGTGCTAGAGAAGGGCTAACTAACTATGGCTACACCTTC.

This clonotype was seen more than once but under ten times. The gene calls are TRBV4-1 and TRBJ2-2; D remains unclear. Germline assignment: CDR1 MGHRA and CDR2 YSYEKL. The CDR3 consists of 15 residues. V dropped 1 base and J dropped 0 bases, with 6 bases sitting between them. The DNA of the CDR3 is TGCGCCAGCAGCCAAGGGGCCCCGAACACCGGGGAGCTGTTTTTT. Translation: CASSQGAPNTGELFF.

This clonotype was observed a few times. The chain has TRBV28 and TRBJ2-2; 7 bases align to TRBD1. Germline CDR1 and CDR2: MDHEN and SYDVKM. The CDR3 runs to 16 residues. Trimming at V came to 6 bases and at J to 4 bases, leaving 11 bases not matched to a gene. CDR3 in amino acids: CASSSPGTEGTGELFF. The CDR3 DNA sequence: TGTGCCAGCAGCAGTCCCGGGACAGAGGGCACCGGGGAGCTGTTTTTT.

CDR3 coding DNA: TGTGCCAGCAGTCCCTCGGGACAGGGATCTGAAAAACTGTTTTTT. This encodes CASSPSGQGSEKLFF. V and J are TRBV27 and TRBJ1-4; 9 bases line up with TRBD1. Trimming removed 5 bases from V and 7 bases from J; junction bases left unmatched: 8. The CDR3 runs 15 residues. Per the germline V gene, CDR1 is MNHEY and CDR2 is SMNVEV (reference sequence).

In this sample, this clonotype turned up a few times. This rearrangement joins TRBV6-5 to TRBJ2-5, with D unclear. The CDR3 totals 14 residues. Trimming pared 0 bases from V and 5 bases from J, leaving 10 bases between. Germline lookup yields CDR1 MNHEY and CDR2 SVGAGI. The CDR3 is CASSYSWVRETQYF. Here the CDR3 DNA reads TGTGCCAGCAGTTACTCGTGGGTCCGGGAGACCCAGTACTTC.

This clonotype appeared a few times. This rearrangement joins TRBV20-1 to TRBJ1-2; D possibly corresponds to TRBD1 (6 bases). Trimming removed 3 bases from V and 7 bases from J, with 9 bases in between. This CDR3 is 11 amino acids long. Germline V gene data show CDR1 as DFQATT and CDR2 as SNEGSKA (reference sequence). Here the CDR3 DNA reads TGCAGTGCTAGGGGGGCAGCTGGCTACACCTTC. Its protein is CSARGAAGYTF.